This T cell receptor beta chain was captured in a study of cytomegalovirus exposure and HLA in healthy donors. Study overall: From donors who were HLA-typed, an early data release held approximately 80 million unique TCRs. Study-wide findings and caveats: There were 164 TCR beta chains listed as cytomegalovirus-associated.

Primers: 60 Vbeta forward and 13 Jbeta reverse. Clones were sequenced by immunoSEQ multiplex PCR, and TCRdb holds only the in-frame ones, with some missing. Seen here are under 150,000 clones, about four fifths observed once, and the top ten hold 3.1%. This clone has only one observation. The antigen is unknown. The CDR3 contains 13 residues. V lost 4 bases to trimming and J lost 6 bases, with 10 bases between them. Germline V lookup: CDR1 MNHNS, CDR2 SASEGT. The chain carries TRBV6-1 and TRBJ1-3; D possibly corresponds to TRBD1 (6 bases). The source material was PBMCs. The TCR comes from a female donor in good health and CMV-seronegative. The CDR3 sequence: CASSVYRENTIYF. The CDR3 nucleotides are TGTGCCAGCAGTGTTTACAGGGAAAACACCATATATTTT.